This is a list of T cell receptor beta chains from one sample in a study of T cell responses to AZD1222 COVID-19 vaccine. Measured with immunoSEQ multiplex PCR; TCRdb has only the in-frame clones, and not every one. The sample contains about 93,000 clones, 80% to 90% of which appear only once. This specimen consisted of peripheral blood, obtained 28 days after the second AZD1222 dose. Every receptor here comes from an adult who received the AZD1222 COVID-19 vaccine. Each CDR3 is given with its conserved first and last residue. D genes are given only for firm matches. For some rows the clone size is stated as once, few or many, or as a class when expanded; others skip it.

cdr3_nt: TGTGCCAGCAGTGGCTCGGGTTCCCCAGAATTATACAATGAGCAGTTCTTC
cdr3_aa: CASSGSGSPELYNEQFF
j_call: TRBJ2-1
clone_size: few
d_call: -
v_call: TRBV25-1

cdr3_nt: TGTGCCTGGGTCGGACAGGGATACACTGAAGCTTTCTTT
cdr3_aa: CAWVGQGYTEAFF
j_call: TRBJ1-1
clone_size: -
d_call: TRBD1
v_call: TRBV30

cdr3_nt: TGTGCCAGCAAAGGAGGGGGCACTGAAGCTTTCTTT
cdr3_aa: CASKGGGTEAFF
j_call: TRBJ1-1
clone_size: -
d_call: -
v_call: TRBV6-5

cdr3_nt: TGCGCCAGCAGCTTATGGGGGTTGAACACTGAAGCTTTCTTT
cdr3_aa: CASSLWGLNTEAFF
j_call: TRBJ1-1
clone_size: -
d_call: -
v_call: TRBV5-1

cdr3_nt: TGCGCCAGCAGCTCTGGAAGGGTCAGGACAGATACGCAGTATTTT
cdr3_aa: CASSSGRVRTDTQYF
j_call: TRBJ2-3
clone_size: -
d_call: -
v_call: TRBV5-1

cdr3_nt: TGTGCCAGCAGCTTAACGTCCCAGAGTACAGATACGCAGTATTTT
cdr3_aa: CASSLTSQSTDTQYF
j_call: TRBJ2-3
clone_size: -
d_call: -
v_call: TRBV7-3

cdr3_nt: TGTGCCTGGAGTAGGCAGGGGTACGGCTACACCTTC
cdr3_aa: CAWSRQGYGYTF
j_call: TRBJ1-2
clone_size: -
d_call: -
v_call: TRBV30

cdr3_nt: TGTGCCAGCTCGATAGGACAGATCGTTAATTCACCCCTCTACTTT
cdr3_aa: CASSIGQIVNSPLYF
j_call: TRBJ1-6
clone_size: -
d_call: -
v_call: TRBV18

cdr3_nt: TGTGCCAGCAGTGATCATCACGACTTCCAAGAGACCCAGTACTTC
cdr3_aa: CASSDHHDFQETQYF
j_call: TRBJ2-5
clone_size: -
d_call: -
v_call: TRBV25-1

cdr3_nt: TGTGCCAGTAGTAACGGACTAGCGGGCGGAGATACGCAGTATTTT
cdr3_aa: CASSNGLAGGDTQYF
j_call: TRBJ2-3
clone_size: -
d_call: TRBD2
v_call: TRBV19

cdr3_nt: TGTGCCAGCAGTCTCAGGGTCAATCAGCCCCAGCATTTT
cdr3_aa: CASSLRVNQPQHF
j_call: TRBJ1-5
clone_size: -
d_call: -
v_call: TRBV6-5

cdr3_nt: TGTGCCACCCGGACTAGCGGGAGCCTTCGGGGGGGCGAGCAGTACTTC
cdr3_aa: CATRTSGSLRGGEQYF
j_call: TRBJ2-7
clone_size: -
d_call: TRBD2
v_call: TRBV2

cdr3_nt: TGTGCCAGCAGCGGACAGAGTAAGCAGCCCCAGCATTTT
cdr3_aa: CASSGQSKQPQHF
j_call: TRBJ1-5
clone_size: -
d_call: -
v_call: TRBV12-3/TRBV12-4

cdr3_nt: TGTGCCAGCAGCGCGGGGGTCCAAGAGACCCAGTACTTC
cdr3_aa: CASSAGVQETQYF
j_call: TRBJ2-5
clone_size: -
d_call: TRBD2
v_call: TRBV2

cdr3_nt: TGTGCCAGCAGCCTTTGGAGGGCCTACAATGAGCAGTTCTTC
cdr3_aa: CASSLWRAYNEQFF
j_call: TRBJ2-1
clone_size: -
d_call: -
v_call: TRBV6-2/TRBV6-3

cdr3_nt: TGTGCCACCAGCATCCCCGGGACAGGGACAACCCTCCACTTT
cdr3_aa: CATSIPGTGTTLHF
j_call: TRBJ1-6
clone_size: -
d_call: TRBD1
v_call: TRBV15

cdr3_nt: TGTGCCAGCAGAACCAGCCGGGATTCGGGGGAGCTGTTTTTT
cdr3_aa: CASRTSRDSGELFF
j_call: TRBJ2-2
clone_size: -
d_call: -
v_call: TRBV6-5

cdr3_nt: TGTGCCAGCAGCCCAAGGACAGGAAACACCATATATTTT
cdr3_aa: CASSPRTGNTIYF
j_call: TRBJ1-3
clone_size: -
d_call: -
v_call: TRBV13

cdr3_nt: TGTGCCAGCGGGGGCCTCTACAATGAGCAGTTCTTC
cdr3_aa: CASGGLYNEQFF
j_call: TRBJ2-1
clone_size: -
d_call: -
v_call: TRBV6-6

cdr3_nt: TGTGCCAGCAGCTTCCTAGCGGGGGGCACAGATACGCAGTATTTT
cdr3_aa: CASSFLAGGTDTQYF
j_call: TRBJ2-3
clone_size: once
d_call: TRBD2
v_call: TRBV7-2

cdr3_nt: TGTGCCAGCTCACCGTACCGGGGAATAACTGAAGCTTTCTTT
cdr3_aa: CASSPYRGITEAFF
j_call: TRBJ1-1
clone_size: -
d_call: -
v_call: TRBV18

cdr3_nt: TGTGCCAGCAGTTACTCGACTAGCGGGGGGGGAGAGACCCAGTACTTC
cdr3_aa: CASSYSTSGGGETQYF
j_call: TRBJ2-5
clone_size: many
d_call: TRBD2
v_call: TRBV6-2/TRBV6-3

cdr3_nt: TGTGCCAGCAGCCGAAGGGGCCAGGGGCACTATGGCTACACCTTC
cdr3_aa: CASSRRGQGHYGYTF
j_call: TRBJ1-2
clone_size: -
d_call: -
v_call: TRBV6-6

cdr3_nt: TGTGCCAGCAAGGAGGCTGGAAACACCATATATTTT
cdr3_aa: CASKEAGNTIYF
j_call: TRBJ1-3
clone_size: once
d_call: -
v_call: TRBV6-6

cdr3_nt: TGTGCCAGCAGTCTCCGACTAGCGGGAACCGACGAGCAGTACTTC
cdr3_aa: CASSLRLAGTDEQYF
j_call: TRBJ2-7
clone_size: -
d_call: TRBD2
v_call: TRBV6-2/TRBV6-3

cdr3_nt: TGTGCCAGCAGTTCGGACAGGATTGGGGAGACCCAGTACTTC
cdr3_aa: CASSSDRIGETQYF
j_call: TRBJ2-5
clone_size: -
d_call: TRBD1
v_call: TRBV27

cdr3_nt: TGTGCCAGCAGGCATTGGTACAGGGCCTCCTACAATGAGCAGTTCTTC
cdr3_aa: CASRHWYRASYNEQFF
j_call: TRBJ2-1
clone_size: -
d_call: -
v_call: TRBV7-9

cdr3_nt: TGCAGTGCTAGTGGGTTGGGGACAGGGGGATCCCAAGAGACCCAGTACTTC
cdr3_aa: CSASGLGTGGSQETQYF
j_call: TRBJ2-5
clone_size: once
d_call: TRBD1
v_call: TRBV20-1

cdr3_nt: TGCGCCAGCAGCCAAGATCTTGTGACAAGGGAAAGGTCTGGAAACACCATATATTTT
cdr3_aa: CASSQDLVTRERSGNTIYF
j_call: TRBJ1-3
clone_size: -
d_call: -
v_call: TRBV4-3

cdr3_nt: TGTGCCAGCAGCTACCTGATAGCCAAAAACATTCAGTACTTC
cdr3_aa: CASSYLIAKNIQYF
j_call: TRBJ2-4
clone_size: -
d_call: -
v_call: TRBV5-6

cdr3_nt: TGTGCCAGTAGTCCCCTCCAGGACTGGAATACGCAGTATTTT
cdr3_aa: CASSPLQDWNTQYF
j_call: TRBJ2-3
clone_size: -
d_call: -
v_call: TRBV19

cdr3_nt: TGTGCCAGCAGGCCGGGACAGGGAAACTCCTACGAGCAGTACTTC
cdr3_aa: CASRPGQGNSYEQYF
j_call: TRBJ2-7
clone_size: -
d_call: TRBD1
v_call: TRBV5-6

cdr3_nt: TGTGCCAGCAGCCCCATAGGTGGAAACACCATATATTTT
cdr3_aa: CASSPIGGNTIYF
j_call: TRBJ1-3
clone_size: -
d_call: -
v_call: TRBV4-2

cdr3_nt: TGTGCCAGCAGCACTTCGGGGGAACAGCCCCAGCATTTT
cdr3_aa: CASSTSGEQPQHF
j_call: TRBJ1-5
clone_size: -
d_call: -
v_call: TRBV6-6

cdr3_nt: TGTGCCAGCAGCCTCCCCCCGGACCCTTTGGGCTCCTACGAGCAGTACTTC
cdr3_aa: CASSLPPDPLGSYEQYF
j_call: TRBJ2-7
clone_size: -
d_call: -
v_call: TRBV11-2

cdr3_nt: TGTGCCAGCTCACCAGTAGGCCCGGGACTAGCGGACAAGAATACGCAGTATTTT
cdr3_aa: CASSPVGPGLADKNTQYF
j_call: TRBJ2-3
clone_size: -
d_call: TRBD2
v_call: TRBV18

cdr3_nt: TGCGCCAGCAGCTTGGGGGGCACCGGGACTCGCTATGGCTACACCTTC
cdr3_aa: CASSLGGTGTRYGYTF
j_call: TRBJ1-2
clone_size: -
d_call: -
v_call: TRBV5-1

cdr3_nt: TGTGCCAGCAGCCCGGAGACAGGATTGGGGAATGAAAAACTGTTTTTT
cdr3_aa: CASSPETGLGNEKLFF
j_call: TRBJ1-4
clone_size: -
d_call: -
v_call: TRBV4-2

cdr3_nt: TGTGCCAGCAGCCATATCGCCGGGACTAGCGGGGGGGCCCGAGAGACCCAGTACTTC
cdr3_aa: CASSHIAGTSGGARETQYF
j_call: TRBJ2-5
clone_size: -
d_call: TRBD2
v_call: TRBV3-1/TRBV3-2

cdr3_nt: TGTGCCAGCAGCCGAATACCAGGGGGCTCGGACACTGAAGCTTTCTTT
cdr3_aa: CASSRIPGGSDTEAFF
j_call: TRBJ1-1
clone_size: -
d_call: TRBD1
v_call: TRBV7-9

cdr3_nt: TGTGCCAGCGGCGACGGGATGTCCTACGAGCAGTACTTC
cdr3_aa: CASGDGMSYEQYF
j_call: TRBJ2-7
clone_size: -
d_call: -
v_call: TRBV6-5

cdr3_nt: TGTGCCAGCAGCTTAGGGTTCAACAATGAGCAGTTCTTC
cdr3_aa: CASSLGFNNEQFF
j_call: TRBJ2-1
clone_size: -
d_call: -
v_call: TRBV7-3

cdr3_nt: TGTGCCAGCTGGGCGGGGAGCACAGATACGCAGTATTTT
cdr3_aa: CASWAGSTDTQYF
j_call: TRBJ2-3
clone_size: -
d_call: -
v_call: TRBV6-5

cdr3_nt: TGTGCCAGCAGCGAACCGGGACACGTGAACACTGAAGCTTTCTTT
cdr3_aa: CASSEPGHVNTEAFF
j_call: TRBJ1-1
clone_size: -
d_call: -
v_call: TRBV28